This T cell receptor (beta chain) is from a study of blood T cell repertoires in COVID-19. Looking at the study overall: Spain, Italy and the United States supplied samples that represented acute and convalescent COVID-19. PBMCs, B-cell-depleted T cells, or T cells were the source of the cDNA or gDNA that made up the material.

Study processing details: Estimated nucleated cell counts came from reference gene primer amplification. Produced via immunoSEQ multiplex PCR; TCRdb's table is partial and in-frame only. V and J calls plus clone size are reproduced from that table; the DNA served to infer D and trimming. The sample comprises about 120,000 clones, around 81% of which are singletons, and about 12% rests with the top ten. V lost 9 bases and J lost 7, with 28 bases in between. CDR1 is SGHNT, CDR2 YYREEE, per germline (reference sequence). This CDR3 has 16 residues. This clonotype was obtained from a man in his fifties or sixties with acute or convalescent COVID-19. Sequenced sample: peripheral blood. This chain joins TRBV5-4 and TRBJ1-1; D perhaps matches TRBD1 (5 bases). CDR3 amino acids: CATGRGQDLSIGEAFF. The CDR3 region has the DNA TGTGCCACCGGGCGGGGCCAGGACCTTTCCATCGGTGAAGCTTTCTTT.